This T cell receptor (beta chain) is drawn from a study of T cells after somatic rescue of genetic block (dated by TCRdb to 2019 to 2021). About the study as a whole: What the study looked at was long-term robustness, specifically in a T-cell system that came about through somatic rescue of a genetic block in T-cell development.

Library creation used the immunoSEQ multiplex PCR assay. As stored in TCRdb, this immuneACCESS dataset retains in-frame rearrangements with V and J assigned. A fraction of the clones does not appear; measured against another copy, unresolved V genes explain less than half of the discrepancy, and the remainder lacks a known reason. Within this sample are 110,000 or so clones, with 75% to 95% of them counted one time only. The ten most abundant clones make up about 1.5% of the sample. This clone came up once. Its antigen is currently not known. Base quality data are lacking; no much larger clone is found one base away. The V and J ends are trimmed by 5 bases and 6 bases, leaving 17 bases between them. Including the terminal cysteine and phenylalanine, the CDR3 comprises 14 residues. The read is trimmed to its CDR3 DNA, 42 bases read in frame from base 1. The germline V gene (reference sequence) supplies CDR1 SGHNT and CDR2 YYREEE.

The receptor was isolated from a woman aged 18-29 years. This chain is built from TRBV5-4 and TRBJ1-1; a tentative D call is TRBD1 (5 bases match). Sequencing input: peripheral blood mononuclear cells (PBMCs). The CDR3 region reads CASRRGDSKAEAFF. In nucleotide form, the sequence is TGTGCCAGCAGACGGGGGGACTCGAAGGCTGAAGCTTTCTTT.